The sequence of this T cell receptor (beta chain) was determined in a study of regulatory T cells in long-lasting Graves disease (dated by TCRdb to about 2021). Some background on the complete study: In the newly diagnosed Graves' disease group, patients had been taking antithyroid drugs for less than 3 months. Patients with persistent Graves' disease were compared with patients with newly diagnosed Graves' disease using TCR sequencing and RNA sequencing of peripheral blood. The study was conducted in China and was registered as a clinical trial. A total of roughly 33 samples underwent TCR sequencing: around 13 from persistent and around 20 from newly diagnosed Graves' disease patients.

Results and caveats for the whole study, not just this receptor: Persistent Graves' disease patients showed lower TCR Shannon entropy and fewer highly expanded clones than newly diagnosed patients, suggesting clonal expansion. Preferential use of TRBV28, TRBJ1-2 and TRBJ2-5 was observed in persistent disease, whereas TRBV20-1 and TRBJ2-1 were favored in newly diagnosed disease. Sequencing and analysis were limited to the TCR beta chain. Patients with persistent disease shared more public clonotypes (around 2,500) than newly diagnosed patients did (more than 900). Only peripheral blood was studied, because thyroid tissue, the primary lesion, was inaccessible. The authors noted that the small sample size was a limitation that may lower accuracy.

The meaning of the sample's time point label: newly diagnosed GD, antithyroid drugs for less than 3 months. RNA was extracted from PBMCs in TRIzol for both TCR sequencing and RNA sequencing. The diagnosis of Graves' disease followed American Thyroid Association guidelines. Patients for the study were recruited at an endocrinology department in Xi'an, China. Each patient gave about 9.1 milliliters of peripheral blood, collected in an EDTA anticoagulant tube. PBMCs were isolated by Ficoll Paque Plus density gradient separation without further T cell sorting. An Agilent 2100 Bioanalyzer and agarose gel were used to assess RNA quality, and a NanoDrop 2000 was used to measure RNA concentration. In regard to this clonotype: Its antigen is still unknown. No clone much larger than this one lies a single base away; base qualities are absent.

Preparation of the library involved multiplex PCR. The instrument was an Illumina HiSeq 4000. TCR beta libraries were built with iRepertoire HTBI primers and Arm-PCR amplification of CDR3 regions. Before sequencing, the PCR products went through gel purification. Per the source publication's procedure: Across samples, about 63 TRBV and 13 to 15 TRBJ segments were identified and used for gene usage analysis of CDR3 amino acid clonotypes. Filtered high-quality paired reads were merged into contigs using COPE and FqMerger. BLAST was used to align contigs to IMGT TRBV, TRBD and TRBJ reference genes, with CDR3 defined following IMGT. Any clonotype with a frequency above 0.1% was counted as a highly expanded clone. Repertoire diversity was measured by Shannon entropy, and V-J evenness by the Gini coefficient. A clonotype was considered public if more than one individual shared it. TCRdb reworked the public reads: Q25 trimming with fastp, MiXCR clone assembly, productive beta chains retained. Rows with a matching CDR3 protein are joined into one entry that keeps the most common DNA and genes. The V and J calls and clone size come from TCRdb's table, not from the authors' own analysis. This sample has over 450,000 distinct CDR3 sequences in its table, and 12% of those were observed once. Approximately 9% of the sample belongs to the ten largest clones.

Sequences DFQATT (CDR1) and SNEGSKA (CDR2) are obtained from the germline V gene (reference sequence). Its CDR3 holds 15 amino acids, cysteine through phenylalanine. The CDR3 DNA has 45 bases and is translated from base 1. From V the trimming removes 1 base and from J it removes 4 bases, while the gene matches leave 7 bases of the junction unaccounted for. The sample was also reused in another study, on T cells in Graves' hyperthyroidism and ophthalmopathy. The second source states: Stable Graves' hyperthyroidism was defined as the absence of progression to ophthalmopathy over 18 months of follow-up. The hyperthyroidism patients were between 18 and 65 years old and newly diagnosed, with a disease duration of less than 2 months. Any patient with an uncontrolled infection, another autoimmune disease, pregnancy or lactation was excluded. Diagnoses relied on clinical symptoms, serum thyroxine and TRAb, thyroid ultrasound and orbital computed tomography. The first round of RT-PCR for the TCR CDR3 was performed with the HTBI primer set and the Qiagen OneStep RT-PCR kit. Most expanded thyroid clonotypes (frequency above 0.001) were also found in blood, which suggests that blood repertoires may mirror thyroid immune responses. A model built on a 13 V-J signature distinguished ophthalmopathy from stable hyperthyroidism, reaching 87.88% sensitivity and 81.08% specificity in cross-validation and 80%/75% in testing. In validation, the model predicted progression to ophthalmopathy with 65% to 71% sensitivity and about 73% specificity, a median of roughly seven months before onset. To identify distinguishing TCR V-J signatures, a discovery cohort of 100 patients was used, comprising 40 to 45 with Graves' ophthalmopathy and around 60 with stable Graves' hyperthyroidism. Prospective prediction of ophthalmopathy was tested in an independent validation cohort consisting of 18 to 20 hyperthyroidism patients and approximately 16 patients who later progressed to ophthalmopathy. The approximately 97 discovery patients were randomly divided into training and test sets at a 7:3 ratio. Thyroid tissue and blood T-cell repertoires from more than five Graves' hyperthyroidism patients were also compared in the study. After blood sampling, hyperthyroidism patients were treated with methimazole at a starting dose of 30 mg daily, and ophthalmopathy patients were treated with high-dose intravenous methylprednisolone. The libraries were constructed in a second round of multiplex PCR and then size-selected and purified. Sequencing of the libraries was done on an Illumina HiSeq2000 using paired-end 100 bp reads. SOAPnuke was used to process the raw data, with reads discarded if the reads contained adapters or uncalled bases, had a mean Phred below 15, or lacked an exact constant-primer or identifier match. COPE v1.2.5 was used to merge high-quality paired reads, and clonotypes were defined as unique nucleotide sequences. MiTCR v1.1 was used to align the clonotypes against IMGT TRBV, TRBD and TRBJ reference segments. The analysis was restricted to V-J combinations with a frequency above 0.0001, which together covered about 99% of the repertoires. A TCS score was defined as the ratio of F50 (clonal expansion) to E x V (chaos), with BLOSUM62-based TCRdist applied between CDR3 peptides within each V-J. Welch's t-statistics and random forest reduced fewer than 600 V-J features to around 14, which were used in a naive Bayes classifier (R e1071). Sample size was not statistically predetermined, and blinding of investigators to group allocation was not performed. According to the paper, TCR Vbeta CDR3 sequencing was carried out on more than 120 peripheral blood samples, which came from about 45 ophthalmopathy, around 75 hyperthyroidism and approximately 17 progressor patients.

Sample: peripheral blood mononuclear cells (PBMCs), taken at new diagnosis, from a patient treated with antithyroid drugs. The receptor chain draws on TRBV20-1 and TRBJ1-2; TRBD1 matches 9 bases in the middle. The TCR originated in a woman aged 25 to 45 with Graves disease. Donor details come from another sample of the same person, matched by shared clones. The nucleotides read TGCAGTGCTAGAGTCCGGGACAGGGCCCTCTATGGCTACACCTTC. This codes for CSARVRDRALYGYTF.